The rows below give T cell receptor beta chains drawn from one sample of a study of human T cells and chemical hapten exposure. Via MiXCR, TCRdb re-called the RACE reads, giving one row per CDR3 protein. Altogether fewer than 90,000 distinct CDR3 sequences are present, less than 8% being singletons, with the ten largest covering 1.3%. The sample here was whole blood, taken in connection with sensitization to the hapten diphenylcyclopropenone (DPC). The receptors originated from a woman under 40 with alopecia areata. Some clones in this sample may be carry-over from other donors' samples. CDR3s include the opening cysteine and the closing phenylalanine or tryptophan. The D gene is left open where the match is weak. For some rows the clone size is stated as once, few or many, or as a class when expanded; others skip it.

>TRBV6-6|TRBD2|few|TRBJ2-3
TGTGCCAGCGGGACGGGACTACCCACAGATACGCAGTATTTT
CASGTGLPTDTQYF
>TRBV12-3/TRBV12-4|TRBD1|many|TRBJ2-1
TGTGCCAGCAGCCAAGACAGGGGGCTAAATGAGCAGTTCTTC
CASSQDRGLNEQFF
>TRBV12-3/TRBV12-4|TRBD1|many|TRBJ2-1
TGTGCCAGCAGCCGCGGACAGGGGGCACCTGAGCAGTTCTTC
CASSRGQGAPEQFF
>TRBV2|TRBD1|many|TRBJ1-1
TGTGCCAGCAACTCAAATACAGGGGGCGTCACTGAAGCTTTCTTT
CASNSNTGGVTEAFF
>TRBV12-3/TRBV12-4|NA|NA|TRBJ1-1
TGTGCCAGCAGTTTGGCCTCTTCCGGACAACTATTTAAAGCTTTCTTT
CASSLASSGQLFKAFF
>TRBV20-1|TRBD1|many|TRBJ1-1
TGCAGTGCTGGGGACAGGGGAGATGCTTTCTTT
CSAGDRGDAFF
>TRBV7-9|TRBD2|many|TRBJ2-1
TGTGCCAGCATAACAATAGCGGGGGGTGATGAGCAGTTCTTC
CASITIAGGDEQFF
>TRBV2|TRBD2|few|TRBJ2-1
TGTGCCAGCAGAGCCGGGACTAGCGGGGCCTACAATGAGCAGTTCTTC
CASRAGTSGAYNEQFF
>TRBV12-3/TRBV12-4|NA|NA|TRBJ1-6
TGTGCCAGCAGTCCCAAGGGGCAGGGGAATTCACCCCTCCACTTT
CASSPKGQGNSPLHF
>TRBV12-3/TRBV12-4|TRBD1|few|TRBJ1-6
TGTGCCAGCACCCGGACAGGGGGCCGTTCACCCCTCCACTTT
CASTRTGGRSPLHF
>TRBV7-2|NA|many|TRBJ1-6
TGTGCCAGCAGCTTTGGAAAAGGGAGTTCACCCCTCCACTTT
CASSFGKGSSPLHF
>TRBV7-9|TRBD1|NA|TRBJ2-2
TGTGCCAGCAGCCCAGACAGGGGGCGCGACACCGGGGAGCTGTTTTTT
CASSPDRGRDTGELFF
>TRBV20-1|NA|many|TRBJ2-3
TGCAGTGCTAGGATTCCTCTCACAGATACGCAGTATTTT
CSARIPLTDTQYF
>TRBV5-8|TRBD2|many|TRBJ2-3
TGTGCCAGCAGCTTGGCTCTAGCGGGGGGCACAGATACGCAGTATTTT
CASSLALAGGTDTQYF
>TRBV7-9|NA|many|TRBJ2-3
TGTGCCAGTGTGAGAGGCACAGATACGCAGTATTTT
CASVRGTDTQYF
>TRBV4-2|NA|many|TRBJ1-2
TGTGCCAGCAGCCAAGACTTATCTCTCCCGAATGGCTACACCTTC
CASSQDLSLPNGYTF
>TRBV6-5|NA|NA|TRBJ1-1
TGTGCCAGCAGTTACGCAGGGCTAACTAACACTGAAGCTTTCTTT
CASSYAGLTNTEAFF
>TRBV29-1|TRBD1|NA|TRBJ1-1
TGCAGCTTGGGACAGGGACACACTGAAGCTTTCTTT
CSLGQGHTEAFF
>TRBV15|TRBD2|many|TRBJ2-5
TGTGCCACCAGCACCCGTCGTGGCGGGGGGCAGGAGACCCAGTACTTC
CATSTRRGGGQETQYF
>TRBV5-1|NA|few|TRBJ2-2
TGCGCCAGCAGCTTGGCCCGGGGCACCGGGGAGCTGTTTTTT
CASSLARGTGELFF
>TRBV7-9|NA|few|TRBJ1-1
TGTGCCAGCAGCCCAAACTCCAACACTGAAGCTTTCTTT
CASSPNSNTEAFF
>TRBV24-1|TRBD1|NA|TRBJ1-1
TGTGCCACCAGTGATACGCCGGGACAGAAGAACACTGAAGCTTTCTTT
CATSDTPGQKNTEAFF
>TRBV5-1|TRBD1|many|TRBJ1-1
TGCGCCAGCAGCTTGCCACAGGGGATGAACACTGAAGCTTTCTTT
CASSLPQGMNTEAFF
>TRBV5-4|NA|many|TRBJ2-2
TGTGCCAGCAGCTTGACTAGCAGCGGGGAGCTGTTTTTT
CASSLTSSGELFF
>TRBV20-1|NA|many|TRBJ2-1
TGCAGTGCTCCAAAGGGACCAGGAAGAGAAAATGAGCAGTTCTTC
CSAPKGPGRENEQFF
>TRBV13|NA|few|TRBJ2-5
TGTGCCAGCAGCTTAAGACTTCCTACCTTCTCTGAGACCCAGTACTTC
CASSLRLPTFSETQYF
>TRBV20-1|NA|NA|TRBJ1-1
TGCAGTGCTAGAGCGAAAAGAGGGCAGAACACTGAAGCTTTCTTT
CSARAKRGQNTEAFF
>TRBV6-6|NA|once|TRBJ1-3
TGTGCCAGCAGCCTCAGTCTGGGGGGTCATGTAAACACCATATATTTT
CASSLSLGGHVNTIYF
>TRBV12-3/TRBV12-4|NA|few|TRBJ1-1
TGTGCCAGCAGTTTTAAGGGTGATACTGAAGCTTTCTTT
CASSFKGDTEAFF
>TRBV6-1|NA|many|TRBJ2-7
TGTGCCAGCAGTGAAACACGGACCACCTACGAGCAGTACTTC
CASSETRTTYEQYF
>TRBV7-2|TRBD1|many|TRBJ2-3
TGTGCCAGCAGCCGAGGACAGGGTACCACAGATACGCAGTATTTT
CASSRGQGTTDTQYF
>TRBV6-5|NA|few|TRBJ2-7
TGTGCCAGCACTGGGGTTGGCGAGCAGTACTTC
CASTGVGEQYF
>TRBV7-2|TRBD1|few|TRBJ1-2
TGTGCCAGCAGCTTAGCCGGGACAGCCTATGGCTACACCTTC
CASSLAGTAYGYTF
>TRBV29-1|NA|many|TRBJ2-2
TGCAGCGTTGAGCAGGGGCTGGGCACCGGGGAGCTGTTTTTT
CSVEQGLGTGELFF
>TRBV6-2/TRBV6-3|NA|NA|TRBJ1-2
TGTGCCAGCAGTTATCGTCTGGGGTTGGCTGGCTACACCTTC
CASSYRLGLAGYTF
>TRBV27|NA|NA|TRBJ2-1
TGTGCCAGCAGTCCGATGACAGGAGGGTACAATGAGCAGTTCTTC
CASSPMTGGYNEQFF
>TRBV6-2/TRBV6-3|NA|NA|TRBJ2-1
TGTGCCAGCAGTCCAACGACTTCTGTTCCTGAGCAGTTCTTC
CASSPTTSVPEQFF
>TRBV6-1|TRBD1|NA|TRBJ1-5
TGTACCAGCAGCGGACAGGGCAATCAGCCCCAGCATTTT
CTSSGQGNQPQHF
>TRBV20-1|TRBD2|many|TRBJ2-3
TGCAGTGCTGGAAACCCCGGGACTAGCGGGAGCGCTACGCAGTATTTT
CSAGNPGTSGSATQYF
>TRBV6-1|TRBD1|NA|TRBJ1-1
TGTGCCAGCAGTGGTGGGACAGGCTCTAGGGACACTGAAGCTTTCTTT
CASSGGTGSRDTEAFF
>TRBV5-1|TRBD1|NA|TRBJ1-4
TGCGCCAGCAGCGTGGGGACAGCGGGTGGTCGGCTGTTTTTT
CASSVGTAGGRLFF
>TRBV20-1|NA|many|TRBJ1-4
TGCAGTGCTTCTCAGGGTGAAAAACTGTTTTTT
CSASQGEKLFF
>TRBV29-1|NA|many|TRBJ1-1
TGCAGCGTTGTCAGGGGAGGCGGCACTGAAGCTTTCTTT
CSVVRGGGTEAFF
>TRBV10-3|TRBD2|many|TRBJ2-2
TGTGCCATCAGTGGTCGAAGCGGGGGGACTAACACCGGGGAGCTGTTTTTT
CAISGRSGGTNTGELFF
>TRBV20-1|TRBD2|NA|TRBJ2-3
TGCAGTGCTAGATTACCGGGACTAGCTACAGATACGCAGTATTTT
CSARLPGLATDTQYF
>TRBV12-3/TRBV12-4|NA|NA|TRBJ2-5
TGTGCCAGCAGGTTGACTAGTTCGGAGACCCAGTACTTC
CASRLTSSETQYF
>TRBV6-1|NA|few|TRBJ1-4
TGTGCCAGCAGTGAAACAGGGCCGAATGAAAAACTGTTTTTT
CASSETGPNEKLFF